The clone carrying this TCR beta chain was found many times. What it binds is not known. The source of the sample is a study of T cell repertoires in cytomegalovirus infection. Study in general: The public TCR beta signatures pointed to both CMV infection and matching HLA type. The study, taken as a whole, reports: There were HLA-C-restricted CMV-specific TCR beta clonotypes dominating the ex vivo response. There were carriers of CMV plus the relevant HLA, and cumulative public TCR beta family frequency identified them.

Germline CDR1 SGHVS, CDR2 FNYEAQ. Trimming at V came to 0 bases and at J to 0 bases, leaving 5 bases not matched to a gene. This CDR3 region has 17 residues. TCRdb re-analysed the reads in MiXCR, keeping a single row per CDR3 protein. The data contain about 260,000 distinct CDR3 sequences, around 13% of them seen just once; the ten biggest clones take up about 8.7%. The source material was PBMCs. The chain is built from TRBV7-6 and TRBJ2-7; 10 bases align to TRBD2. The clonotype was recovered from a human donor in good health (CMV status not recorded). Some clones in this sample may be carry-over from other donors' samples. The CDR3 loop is CASSLAGSGRPSYEQYF. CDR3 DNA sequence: TGTGCCAGCAGCTTAGCTGGTAGCGGGAGGCCCTCCTACGAGCAGTACTTC.